This T cell receptor beta chain emerged from a study of control samples from healthy donors and cancer patients. Profiled with immunoSEQ multiplex PCR; TCRdb holds only in-frame clones, not every one. The sample holds roughly 89,000 clones, around 91% seen once. This clone was observed a single time. The sequence derives from a man aged 50-59 years in good health. Sequencing was carried out using blood.

DNA for the CDR3: TGTGCCAGTGACAGGGTCGAGCAGTACTTC. This sequence encodes CASDRVEQYF. V usage is TRBV2 and J usage is TRBJ2-7; 7 bases are a match to TRBD1. Germline V gene data show CDR1 as SNHLY and CDR2 as FYNNEI. The CDR3 sequence is 10 residues long. V gave up 9 bases and J gave up 6 bases; unmatched junction bases: 2.